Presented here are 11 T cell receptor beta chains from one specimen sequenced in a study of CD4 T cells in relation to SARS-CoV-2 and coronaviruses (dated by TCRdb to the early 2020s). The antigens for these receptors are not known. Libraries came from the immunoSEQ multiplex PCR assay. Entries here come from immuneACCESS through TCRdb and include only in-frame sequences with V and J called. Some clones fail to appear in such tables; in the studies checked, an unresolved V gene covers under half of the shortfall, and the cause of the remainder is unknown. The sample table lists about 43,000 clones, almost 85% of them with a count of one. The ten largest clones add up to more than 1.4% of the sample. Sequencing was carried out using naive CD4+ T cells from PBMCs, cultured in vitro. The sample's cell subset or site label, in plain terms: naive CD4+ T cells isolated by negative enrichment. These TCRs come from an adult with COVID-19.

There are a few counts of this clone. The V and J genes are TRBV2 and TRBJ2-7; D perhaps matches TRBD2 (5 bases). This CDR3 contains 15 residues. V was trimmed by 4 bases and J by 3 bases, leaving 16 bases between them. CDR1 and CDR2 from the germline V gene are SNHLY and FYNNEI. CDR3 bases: TGTGCCAGCAGTGTGTTTCGGGGTTTCTACTACGAGCAGTACTTC. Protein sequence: CASSVFRGFYYEQYF.

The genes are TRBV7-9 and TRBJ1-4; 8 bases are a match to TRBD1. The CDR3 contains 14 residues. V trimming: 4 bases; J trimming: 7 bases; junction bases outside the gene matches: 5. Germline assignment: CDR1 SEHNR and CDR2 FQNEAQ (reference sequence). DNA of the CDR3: TGTGCCAGCAGCTACGGACAGGGAGGTGAAAAACTGTTTTTT. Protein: CASSYGQGGEKLFF.

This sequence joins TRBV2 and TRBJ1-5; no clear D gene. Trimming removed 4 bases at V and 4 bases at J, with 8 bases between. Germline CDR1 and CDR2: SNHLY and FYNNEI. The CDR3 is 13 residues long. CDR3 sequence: CASSGLGNQPQHF. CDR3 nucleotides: TGTGCCAGCAGTGGGCTAGGAAATCAGCCCCAGCATTTT.

CDR3 protein: CASALRMAGGNTGELFF. As DNA, the CDR3 is TGTGCCAGCGCCCTGAGAATGGCGGGAGGGAACACCGGGGAGCTGTTTTTT. The genes are TRBV7-2 and TRBJ2-2; TRBD2 agrees at 8 bases. Germline trimming cut 8 bases from V and 1 base from J; bases unmatched to any gene: 12. This CDR3 contains 17 residues. CDR1 is SGHTA and CDR2 is FQGNSA in the germline V gene.

This CDR3 is CATTPGEGATDTQYF. The CDR3 nucleotides are TGTGCCACCACCCCGGGCGAGGGGGCCACAGATACGCAGTATTTT. The J gene is TRBJ2-3, the V gene TRBV24-1, with 7 bases matching TRBD1. CDR3 size: 15 residues. The J segment lost 2 bases and the V segment lost 8 bases, leaving 9 bases of the junction unmatched. Looked up from germline, CDR1 is KGHDR and CDR2 is SFDVKD.

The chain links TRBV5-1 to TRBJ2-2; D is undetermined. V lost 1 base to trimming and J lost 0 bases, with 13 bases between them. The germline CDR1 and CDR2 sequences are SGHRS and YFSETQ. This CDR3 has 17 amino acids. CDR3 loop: CASSLIWRFTNTGELFF. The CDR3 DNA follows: TGCGCCAGCAGCTTGATTTGGCGGTTCACGAACACCGGGGAGCTGTTTTTT.

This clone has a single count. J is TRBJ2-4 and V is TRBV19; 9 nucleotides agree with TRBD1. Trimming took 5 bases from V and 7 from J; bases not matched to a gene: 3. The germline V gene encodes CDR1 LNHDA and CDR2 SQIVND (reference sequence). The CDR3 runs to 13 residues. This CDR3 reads CASSAGQGNIQYF. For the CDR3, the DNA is TGTGCCAGTAGTGCTGGACAGGGGAACATTCAGTACTTC.

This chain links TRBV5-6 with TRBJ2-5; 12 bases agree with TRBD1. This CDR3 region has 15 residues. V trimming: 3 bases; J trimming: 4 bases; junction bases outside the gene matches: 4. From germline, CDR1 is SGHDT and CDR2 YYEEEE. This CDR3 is CASSSGQGARETQYF. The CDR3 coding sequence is TGTGCCAGCAGCTCGGGACAGGGGGCGCGAGAGACCCAGTACTTC. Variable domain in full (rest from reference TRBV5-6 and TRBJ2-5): DAGVTQSPTHLIKTRGQQVTLRCSPKSGHDTVSWYQQALGQGPQFIFQYYEEEERQRGNFPDRFSGHQFPNYSSELNVNALLLGDSALYLCASSSGQGARETQYFGPGTRLLVL.

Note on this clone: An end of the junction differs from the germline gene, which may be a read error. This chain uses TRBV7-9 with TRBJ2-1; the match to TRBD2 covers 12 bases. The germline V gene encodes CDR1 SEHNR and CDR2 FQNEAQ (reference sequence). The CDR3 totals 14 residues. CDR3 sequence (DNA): TGTGCCAGCAGCCTAGCGGGAGGGCCCAATGAGCAGTTCTTC. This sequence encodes CASSLAGGPNEQFF.

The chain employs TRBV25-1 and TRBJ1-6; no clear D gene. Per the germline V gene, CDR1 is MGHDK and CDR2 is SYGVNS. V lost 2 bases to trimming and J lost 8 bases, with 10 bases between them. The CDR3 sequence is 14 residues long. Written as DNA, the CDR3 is TGTGCCAGCAGTGAAGCGACGTGGGATTCACCCCTCCACTTT. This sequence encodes CASSEATWDSPLHF.

Here the CDR3 DNA reads TGTGCCTGGACGAGGGCCGGGGAGCTGTTTTTT. It specifies CAWTRAGELFF. The chain joins TRBV30 to TRBJ2-2; D perhaps matches TRBD2 (5 bases). Germline V gene data show CDR1 as GTSNPN and CDR2 as SVGIG (reference sequence). This CDR3 comprises 11 residues. Between the trimmed V and J ends, which lost 4 bases and 6 bases, there was a span of 6 bases.